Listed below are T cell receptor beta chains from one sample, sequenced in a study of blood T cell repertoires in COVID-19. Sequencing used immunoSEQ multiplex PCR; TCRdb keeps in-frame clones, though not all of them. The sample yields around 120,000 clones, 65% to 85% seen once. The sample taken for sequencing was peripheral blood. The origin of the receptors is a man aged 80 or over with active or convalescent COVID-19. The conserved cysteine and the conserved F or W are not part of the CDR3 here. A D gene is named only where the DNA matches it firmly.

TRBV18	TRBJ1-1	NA	ASSLLQENTEAF
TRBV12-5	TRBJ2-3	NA	ASGLVGGADTQY
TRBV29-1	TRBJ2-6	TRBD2	SVEVYGRGTGANVLT
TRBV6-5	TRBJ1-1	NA	ASSYSRQQNTEAF
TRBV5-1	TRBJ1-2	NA	ASSLRQEGYT
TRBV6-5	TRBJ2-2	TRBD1	ASSPQGGNTGELF
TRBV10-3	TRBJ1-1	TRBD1	ATSTGANTEAF
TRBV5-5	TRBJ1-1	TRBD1	ASSPDRGGRTEAF
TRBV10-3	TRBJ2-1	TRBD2	AIGLAGVNEQF
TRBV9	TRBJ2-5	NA	ASSGPGSKTGTQY
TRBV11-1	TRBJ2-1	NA	ASSPQGWSSYNEQF
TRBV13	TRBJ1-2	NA	ASSLGPLLLYGYT
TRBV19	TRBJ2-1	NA	ASSIGTTLVQF
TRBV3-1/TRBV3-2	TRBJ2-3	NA	ASSHPFDRPITDTQY
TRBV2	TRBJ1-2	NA	ASSERGYYGYT
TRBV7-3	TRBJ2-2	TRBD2	ASSPTSGGNTGELF
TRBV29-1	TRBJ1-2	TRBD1	SVPYRGPNYGYT
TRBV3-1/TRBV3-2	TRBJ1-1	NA	ASSPRGEDTEAF
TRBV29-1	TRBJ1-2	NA	SVEDRVGNNYGYT
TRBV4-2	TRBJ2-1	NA	ASSFKGDNEQF
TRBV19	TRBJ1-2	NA	ATLTDYGYT
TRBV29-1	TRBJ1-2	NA	SAELEGEGYT
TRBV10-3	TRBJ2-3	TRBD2	ATRPPSGGASTDTQY
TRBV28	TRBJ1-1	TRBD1	ASSYRQGGYTEAF
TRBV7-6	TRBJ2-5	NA	ASSLGAGAPVQY
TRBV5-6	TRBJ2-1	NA	ASSLESTEEF
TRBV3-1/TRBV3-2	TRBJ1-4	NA	ASSHRGSSEKLF
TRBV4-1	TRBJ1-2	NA	ASSPQWGGDNYGYT